Given below is one TCR beta chain in context. These data are taken from a study of T cell changes during pregnancy in multiple sclerosis. Germline loops: CDR1 MNHNY, CDR2 SVGAGI (reference sequence). The trim removed 4 bases at V and 4 bases at J, leaving 1 base unmatched. The CDR3 consists of 14 residues. TCRdb keeps only in-frame clones here, not all; method: immunoSEQ multiplex PCR. The sample holds 35,000 to 50,000 clones, nearly 90% seen once. The receptor was isolated from a female donor with multiple sclerosis, enrolled in a pregnancy study. The specimen was CD4+ T cells from peripheral blood mononuclear cells, collected after pregnancy. This chain links TRBV6-6 with TRBJ1-3; 10 nucleotides match TRBD1. The CDR3, as DNA: TGTGCCAGCAGTTGGACAGGGGGAGGAAACACCATATATTTT. Amino acid sequence: CASSWTGGGNTIYF.